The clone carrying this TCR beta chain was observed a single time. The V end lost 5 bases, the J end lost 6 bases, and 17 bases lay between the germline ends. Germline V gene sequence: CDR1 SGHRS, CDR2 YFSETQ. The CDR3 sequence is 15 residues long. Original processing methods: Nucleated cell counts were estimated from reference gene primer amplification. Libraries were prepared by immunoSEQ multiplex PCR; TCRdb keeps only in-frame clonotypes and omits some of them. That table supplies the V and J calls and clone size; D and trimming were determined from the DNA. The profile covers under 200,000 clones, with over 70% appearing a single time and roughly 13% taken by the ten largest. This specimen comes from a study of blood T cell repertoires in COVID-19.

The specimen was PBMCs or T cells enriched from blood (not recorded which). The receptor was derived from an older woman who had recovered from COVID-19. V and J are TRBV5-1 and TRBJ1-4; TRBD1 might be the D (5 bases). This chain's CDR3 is CASSPSGTEHEKLFF. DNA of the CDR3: TGCGCCAGCAGTCCCAGCGGGACGGAGCATGAAAAACTGTTTTTT.